This T cell receptor beta chain was profiled in a study of response to subunit inactivated influenza vaccine. General observations from the study: Researchers suggested that each seasonal influenza vaccination recruits few new T cells.

CDR3 size: 16 residues. From germline, CDR1 is MNHEY and CDR2 SVGEGT. The germline V and J ends were trimmed by 6 bases and 2 bases, with 16 bases remaining between them. As regards this clonotype: Its antigen is as yet unknown.

TCRdb reprocessed the RT-PCR reads with MiXCR, giving one entry per CDR3 protein. The sample yields hundreds of thousands of distinct CDR3 sequences, 13% to 15% seen once. The clonotype originates from a man aged 45 to 65 who received an inactivated influenza vaccine. V usage is TRBV6-2 or TRBV6-3 and J usage is TRBJ1-4; D unclear. Material: PBMCs from blood, obtained about 14 days before vaccination. The CDR3 is CASSDGKAVTNEKLFF. The CDR3 nucleotides read TGTGCCAGCAGCGACGGGAAGGCGGTCACTAATGAAAAACTGTTTTTT.